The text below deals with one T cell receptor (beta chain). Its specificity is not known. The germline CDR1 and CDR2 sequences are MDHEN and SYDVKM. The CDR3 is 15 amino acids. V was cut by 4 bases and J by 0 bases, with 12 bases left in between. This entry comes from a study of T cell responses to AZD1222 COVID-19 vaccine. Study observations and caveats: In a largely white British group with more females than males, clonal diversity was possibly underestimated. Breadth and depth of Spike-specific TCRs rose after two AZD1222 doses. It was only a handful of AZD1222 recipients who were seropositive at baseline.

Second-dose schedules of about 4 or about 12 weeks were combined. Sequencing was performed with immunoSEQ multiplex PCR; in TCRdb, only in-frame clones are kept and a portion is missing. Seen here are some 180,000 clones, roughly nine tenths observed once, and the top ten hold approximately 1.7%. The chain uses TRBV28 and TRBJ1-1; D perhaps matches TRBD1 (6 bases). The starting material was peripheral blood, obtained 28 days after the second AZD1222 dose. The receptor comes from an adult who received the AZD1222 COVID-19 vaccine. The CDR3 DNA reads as TGTGCCAGCAGTTCGCCAGGGGACTTGAACACTGAAGCTTTCTTT. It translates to CASSSPGDLNTEAFF.